Listed below are T cell receptor beta chains from one sample, sequenced in a study of a mutant IDH1 vaccine in newly diagnosed glioma. Some clones are missing from TCRdb's copy, which holds only in-frame ones; the method was immunoSEQ multiplex PCR. The top ten clones hold more than 8.5% of a sample with tens of thousands of clones, 90% to 95% of them seen once. The input for sequencing was PBMCs, taken from a glioma patient treated with radiotherapy, temozolomide or both. Receptors originate from a man aged 30 to 39 with glioma. Both conserved end residues are part of each CDR3. The D gene is left open where the match is weak. Expanded clones are given a class, and other clones once, few, many or no size at all.

cdr3_length: 15
clone_size: .
v_call: TRBV11-2
j_call: TRBJ2-7
d_call: TRBD1
cdr3_aa: CASSSSGTGTYEQYF
cdr3_nt: TGTGCCAGCAGCTCCTCCGGGACAGGGACCTACGAGCAGTACTTC

cdr3_length: 16
clone_size: .
v_call: TRBV7-9
j_call: TRBJ1-1
d_call: .
cdr3_aa: CASPPNERLMNTEAFF
cdr3_nt: TGTGCCAGCCCACCCAACGAACGGCTTATGAACACTGAAGCTTTCTTT

cdr3_length: 16
clone_size: .
v_call: TRBV6-5
j_call: TRBJ2-7
d_call: TRBD1
cdr3_aa: CASSYAPGGIPYEQYF
cdr3_nt: TGTGCCAGCAGTTACGCCCCAGGGGGCATCCCGTACGAGCAGTACTTC

cdr3_length: 14
clone_size: .
v_call: TRBV12-5
j_call: TRBJ2-1
d_call: TRBD2
cdr3_aa: CASGPSGSRNEQFF
cdr3_nt: TGTGCTAGTGGCCCAAGCGGGAGTCGTAATGAGCAGTTCTTC

cdr3_length: 20
clone_size: .
v_call: TRBV10-2
j_call: TRBJ2-1
d_call: TRBD2
cdr3_aa: CASSDPPGLAGAPSYNEQFF
cdr3_nt: TGCGCCAGCAGTGACCCCCCGGGACTAGCGGGAGCGCCTTCTTACAATGAGCAGTTCTTC

cdr3_length: 15
clone_size: .
v_call: TRBV30
j_call: TRBJ1-4
d_call: .
cdr3_aa: CAWSPSVRANEKLFF
cdr3_nt: TGTGCCTGGAGTCCCTCGGTCCGTGCTAATGAAAAACTGTTTTTT

cdr3_length: 14
clone_size: .
v_call: TRBV10-1
j_call: TRBJ2-7
d_call: TRBD2
cdr3_aa: CASSRGTSGYEQYF
cdr3_nt: TGCGCCAGCAGTCGAGGGACTAGCGGCTACGAGCAGTACTTC

cdr3_length: 15
clone_size: once
v_call: TRBV14
j_call: TRBJ2-5
d_call: .
cdr3_aa: CASSPRPGVGETQYF
cdr3_nt: TGTGCCAGCAGCCCCCGACCCGGGGTCGGGGAGACCCAGTACTTC

cdr3_length: 19
clone_size: .
v_call: TRBV4-1
j_call: TRBJ2-1
d_call: .
cdr3_aa: CASSLLVPGGFDSYNEQFF
cdr3_nt: TGCGCCAGCAGCCTCCTAGTCCCTGGGGGATTTGATTCCTACAATGAGCAGTTCTTC

cdr3_length: 19
clone_size: .
v_call: TRBV30
j_call: TRBJ2-7
d_call: TRBD2
cdr3_aa: CAWSVRGGGLGGGPREQYF
cdr3_nt: TGTGCCTGGAGTGTACGCGGGGGGGGGCTAGGGGGAGGGCCGAGGGAGCAGTACTTC

cdr3_length: 14
clone_size: .
v_call: TRBV9
j_call: TRBJ2-7
d_call: .
cdr3_aa: CASSVGQYPYEQYF
cdr3_nt: TGTGCCAGCAGCGTAGGGCAGTATCCATACGAGCAGTACTTC

cdr3_length: 12
clone_size: .
v_call: TRBV6-6
j_call: TRBJ2-5
d_call: .
cdr3_aa: CASSYSRETQYF
cdr3_nt: TGTGCCAGCAGTTACTCCCGAGAGACCCAGTACTTC

cdr3_length: 13
clone_size: .
v_call: TRBV14
j_call: TRBJ1-1
d_call: TRBD1
cdr3_aa: CASRQGIHTEAFF
cdr3_nt: TGTGCCAGCCGACAGGGGATCCACACTGAAGCTTTCTTT

cdr3_length: 14
clone_size: .
v_call: TRBV27
j_call: TRBJ1-2
d_call: TRBD1
cdr3_aa: CASSPAGTGVGYTF
cdr3_nt: TGTGCCAGCAGTCCTGCCGGGACAGGGGTCGGCTACACCTTC

cdr3_length: 13
clone_size: few
v_call: TRBV30
j_call: TRBJ1-1
d_call: .
cdr3_aa: CAWSVRGRTEAFF
cdr3_nt: TGTGCCTGGAGTGTGCGGGGGCGCACTGAAGCTTTCTTT

cdr3_length: 12
clone_size: .
v_call: TRBV10-2
j_call: TRBJ2-7
d_call: .
cdr3_aa: CASAGPAYEQYF
cdr3_nt: TGCGCCAGTGCAGGGCCCGCCTACGAGCAGTACTTC

cdr3_length: 16
clone_size: .
v_call: TRBV7-6
j_call: TRBJ2-3
d_call: TRBD2
cdr3_aa: CASSSQAGTSTDTQYF
cdr3_nt: TGTGCCAGCAGCTCTCAAGCGGGGACTAGCACAGATACGCAGTATTTT

cdr3_length: 14
clone_size: .
v_call: TRBV7-9
j_call: TRBJ1-1
d_call: .
cdr3_aa: CASSDRQVSTEAFF
cdr3_nt: TGTGCCAGCAGCGACCGACAGGTTAGCACTGAAGCTTTCTTT

cdr3_length: 13
clone_size: .
v_call: TRBV7-6
j_call: TRBJ2-1
d_call: TRBD2
cdr3_aa: CASAGLAGERQFF
cdr3_nt: TGTGCCAGCGCTGGGCTAGCGGGAGAGAGGCAGTTCTTC

cdr3_length: 15
clone_size: .
v_call: TRBV7-9
j_call: TRBJ1-5
d_call: .
cdr3_aa: CASSLDGRENQPQHF
cdr3_nt: TGTGCCAGCAGCTTAGACGGGAGGGAAAATCAGCCCCAGCATTTT

cdr3_length: 15
clone_size: .
v_call: TRBV11-3
j_call: TRBJ2-7
d_call: TRBD1
cdr3_aa: CASSTRQGPDYEQYF
cdr3_nt: TGTGCCAGCAGCACCCGACAGGGGCCGGACTACGAGCAGTACTTC

cdr3_length: 13
clone_size: .
v_call: TRBV27
j_call: TRBJ1-2
d_call: .
cdr3_aa: CASSPFGPYGYTF
cdr3_nt: TGTGCCAGCAGTCCCTTCGGACCCTATGGCTACACCTTC

cdr3_length: 13
clone_size: .
v_call: TRBV6-1
j_call: TRBJ1-1
d_call: .
cdr3_aa: CASSLPMNTEAFF
cdr3_nt: TGTGCCAGCAGTCTCCCGATGAACACTGAAGCTTTCTTT

cdr3_length: 16
clone_size: .
v_call: TRBV2
j_call: TRBJ2-2
d_call: TRBD2
cdr3_aa: CASRASGRSNTGELFF
cdr3_nt: TGTGCCAGCAGGGCTAGCGGGAGATCGAACACCGGGGAGCTGTTTTTT

cdr3_length: 17
clone_size: .
v_call: TRBV18
j_call: TRBJ1-3
d_call: .
cdr3_aa: CASSPITNRDSGNTIYF
cdr3_nt: TGTGCCAGCTCACCGATTACGAACCGAGACTCTGGAAACACCATATATTTT

cdr3_length: 15
clone_size: .
v_call: TRBV27
j_call: TRBJ2-7
d_call: TRBD2
cdr3_aa: CASSSGTSGAYEQYF
cdr3_nt: TGTGCCAGCAGCTCCGGGACTAGCGGGGCCTACGAGCAGTACTTC

cdr3_length: 16
clone_size: .
v_call: TRBV9
j_call: TRBJ1-1
d_call: .
cdr3_aa: CASSVASRGMNTEAFF
cdr3_nt: TGTGCCAGCAGCGTAGCTTCCCGGGGCATGAACACTGAAGCTTTCTTT

cdr3_length: 14
clone_size: .
v_call: TRBV15
j_call: TRBJ2-1
d_call: TRBD2
cdr3_aa: CATRHSGSNNEQFF
cdr3_nt: TGTGCCACCCGACACAGCGGGAGTAATAATGAGCAGTTCTTC

cdr3_length: 16
clone_size: .
v_call: TRBV11-2
j_call: TRBJ2-1
d_call: .
cdr3_aa: CASSLGWAGQTYEQFF
cdr3_nt: TGTGCCAGCAGCTTAGGGTGGGCAGGGCAAACGTATGAGCAGTTCTTC

cdr3_length: 14
clone_size: .
v_call: TRBV6-5
j_call: TRBJ1-2
d_call: .
cdr3_aa: CASSYVGQAPIYTF
cdr3_nt: TGTGCCAGCAGTTACGTTGGGCAGGCCCCGATCTACACCTTC

cdr3_length: 13
clone_size: .
v_call: TRBV9
j_call: TRBJ1-1
d_call: .
cdr3_aa: CASSVWGNTEAFF
cdr3_nt: TGTGCCAGCAGCGTATGGGGTAACACTGAAGCTTTCTTT

cdr3_length: 13
clone_size: once
v_call: TRBV5-1
j_call: TRBJ1-2
d_call: .
cdr3_aa: CASSLAPGRGYTF
cdr3_nt: TGCGCCAGCAGCTTGGCCCCAGGGAGGGGCTACACCTTC

cdr3_length: 15
clone_size: .
v_call: TRBV5-1
j_call: TRBJ1-5
d_call: .
cdr3_aa: CASSLEGYSNQPQHF
cdr3_nt: TGCGCCAGCAGCTTGGAGGGGTATAGCAATCAGCCCCAGCATTTT

cdr3_length: 10
clone_size: .
v_call: TRBV30
j_call: TRBJ2-5
d_call: .
cdr3_aa: CAGGVETQYF
cdr3_nt: TGTGCGGGGGGAGTGGAGACCCAGTACTTC

cdr3_length: 14
clone_size: .
v_call: TRBV7-9
j_call: TRBJ2-3
d_call: .
cdr3_aa: CASSFSSSTDTQYF
cdr3_nt: TGTGCCAGCAGCTTCTCTAGTAGCACAGATACGCAGTATTTT

cdr3_length: 12
clone_size: .
v_call: TRBV29-1
j_call: TRBJ1-1
d_call: .
cdr3_aa: CSVEERDTEAFF
cdr3_nt: TGCAGCGTTGAAGAGAGGGACACTGAAGCTTTCTTT

cdr3_length: 17
clone_size: .
v_call: TRBV5-1
j_call: TRBJ1-1
d_call: TRBD1
cdr3_aa: CASSLDGTGGSNTEAFF
cdr3_nt: TGCGCCAGCAGCTTGGACGGGACAGGAGGGTCTAACACTGAAGCTTTCTTT

cdr3_length: 13
clone_size: .
v_call: TRBV7-9
j_call: TRBJ1-1
d_call: .
cdr3_aa: CASNQGPNTEAFF
cdr3_nt: TGTGCCAGCAACCAGGGGCCGAACACTGAAGCTTTCTTT

cdr3_length: 15
clone_size: .
v_call: TRBV5-1
j_call: TRBJ1-1
d_call: .
cdr3_aa: CASSLEWGPYTEAFF
cdr3_nt: TGCGCCAGCAGCTTGGAATGGGGGCCGTACACTGAAGCTTTCTTT

cdr3_length: 13
clone_size: .
v_call: TRBV7-2
j_call: TRBJ2-7
d_call: .
cdr3_aa: CASSYIGGYEQYF
cdr3_nt: TGTGCCAGCAGTTATATTGGGGGCTACGAGCAGTACTTC

cdr3_length: 14
clone_size: once
v_call: TRBV7-8
j_call: TRBJ2-7
d_call: .
cdr3_aa: CASSYHRFPYEQYF
cdr3_nt: TGTGCCAGCAGCTACCACAGGTTTCCCTACGAGCAGTACTTC

cdr3_length: 13
clone_size: .
v_call: TRBV30
j_call: TRBJ2-7
d_call: .
cdr3_aa: CAWSVGSSYEQYF
cdr3_nt: TGTGCCTGGAGTGTGGGGAGCTCCTACGAGCAGTACTTC

cdr3_length: 15
clone_size: .
v_call: TRBV10-3
j_call: TRBJ2-1
d_call: .
cdr3_aa: CAIGKSLSSYNEQFF
cdr3_nt: TGTGCCATCGGGAAGAGCTTGAGCTCCTACAATGAGCAGTTCTTC

cdr3_length: 13
clone_size: .
v_call: TRBV11-3
j_call: TRBJ2-1
d_call: .
cdr3_aa: CASSLEMYNEQFF
cdr3_nt: TGTGCCAGCAGCTTAGAAATGTACAATGAGCAGTTCTTC

cdr3_length: 18
clone_size: .
v_call: TRBV5-5
j_call: TRBJ2-5
d_call: TRBD2
cdr3_aa: CASSPGLAGTNLQETQYF
cdr3_nt: TGTGCCAGCAGCCCTGGACTAGCGGGAACAAACCTCCAAGAGACCCAGTACTTC

cdr3_length: 15
clone_size: .
v_call: TRBV5-6
j_call: TRBJ2-5
d_call: .
cdr3_aa: CASSLVSQGQETQYF
cdr3_nt: TGTGCCAGCAGCTTGGTGAGCCAGGGCCAGGAGACCCAGTACTTC

cdr3_length: 12
clone_size: once
v_call: TRBV7-9
j_call: TRBJ2-1
d_call: .
cdr3_aa: CASSLDLFLPFF
cdr3_nt: TGTGCCAGCAGCTTAGATTTATTTTTACCGTTCTTC

cdr3_length: 13
clone_size: .
v_call: TRBV19
j_call: TRBJ1-1
d_call: .
cdr3_aa: CASNGRLNTEAFF
cdr3_nt: TGTGCCAGTAACGGACGGTTGAACACTGAAGCTTTCTTT

cdr3_length: 12
clone_size: .
v_call: TRBV18
j_call: TRBJ1-2
d_call: .
cdr3_aa: CASSRDLEGYTF
cdr3_nt: TGTGCCAGCTCACGGGATCTGGAGGGCTACACCTTC

cdr3_length: 14
clone_size: .
v_call: TRBV29-1
j_call: TRBJ2-1
d_call: .
cdr3_aa: CSVEEKAGGVEQFF
cdr3_nt: TGCAGCGTTGAAGAAAAAGCAGGGGGGGTTGAGCAGTTCTTC

cdr3_length: 15
clone_size: .
v_call: TRBV7-9
j_call: TRBJ2-3
d_call: TRBD2
cdr3_aa: CASSRAGGHPDTQYF
cdr3_nt: TGTGCCAGCAGCAGAGCGGGAGGGCATCCAGATACGCAGTATTTT

cdr3_length: 15
clone_size: .
v_call: TRBV4-1
j_call: TRBJ1-4
d_call: .
cdr3_aa: CASSQDGEGYEKLFF
cdr3_nt: TGCGCCAGCAGCCAAGATGGGGAGGGGTATGAAAAACTGTTTTTT

cdr3_length: 15
clone_size: .
v_call: TRBV23-1
j_call: TRBJ1-1
d_call: .
cdr3_aa: CASSQSKRGNTEAFF
cdr3_nt: TGCGCCAGCAGTCAATCGAAAAGAGGGAACACTGAAGCTTTCTTT

cdr3_length: 14
clone_size: .
v_call: TRBV7-9
j_call: TRBJ1-4
d_call: TRBD1
cdr3_aa: CASSLPGGREKLFF
cdr3_nt: TGTGCCAGCAGCCTACCAGGGGGCCGTGAAAAACTGTTTTTT

cdr3_length: 13
clone_size: .
v_call: TRBV10-3
j_call: TRBJ2-7
d_call: .
cdr3_aa: CAITSQQGYEQYF
cdr3_nt: TGTGCCATCACATCACAGCAAGGTTACGAGCAGTACTTC

cdr3_length: 15
clone_size: .
v_call: TRBV5-5
j_call: TRBJ2-5
d_call: .
cdr3_aa: CASSLGGLFPETQYF
cdr3_nt: TGTGCCAGCAGCTTGGGGGGACTTTTCCCTGAGACCCAGTACTTC

cdr3_length: 18
clone_size: .
v_call: TRBV4-1
j_call: TRBJ1-5
d_call: TRBD1
cdr3_aa: CASSQLPDRVVGGQPQHF
cdr3_nt: TGCGCCAGCAGCCAACTCCCGGACAGGGTTGTCGGAGGGCAGCCCCAGCATTTT

cdr3_length: 12
clone_size: once
v_call: TRBV10-1
j_call: TRBJ2-3
d_call: .
cdr3_aa: CASSASTDTQYF
cdr3_nt: TGCGCCAGCAGTGCGAGCACAGATACGCAGTATTTT

cdr3_length: 16
clone_size: .
v_call: TRBV11-2
j_call: TRBJ2-6
d_call: .
cdr3_aa: CASSTPPGAGANVLTF
cdr3_nt: TGTGCCAGCAGCACGCCCCCGGGAGCTGGGGCCAACGTCCTGACTTTC